These T cell receptor beta chains were read from a single sample in a study of T cells after yellow fever vaccination. MiXCR, applied by TCRdb to the 5' RACE reads, yields one record per CDR3 protein. The data contain 160,000 or so distinct CDR3 sequences, more than 5.5% of them seen just once; the ten biggest clones take up 2.5%. Sequenced material: CD4+ T cells sorted from PBMCs, taken 4 to 6 days after the first yellow fever vaccination. These receptors originate from a man aged 18-30 years who received the YFV17D yellow fever vaccine. Each CDR3 is given without its conserved first and last residue. Each record gives: J gene, V gene, CDR3 protein.

J gene: TRBJ1-6; V gene: TRBV5-1; CDR3 protein: ASSPLTIGSDNSPLH
J gene: TRBJ2-1; V gene: TRBV28; CDR3 protein: ASRLQSYNEQF
J gene: TRBJ2-1; V gene: TRBV12-3/TRBV12-4; CDR3 protein: ASSRTGKQF
J gene: TRBJ1-3; V gene: TRBV12-3/TRBV12-4; CDR3 protein: ASRGQGASGNTIY
J gene: TRBJ2-5; V gene: TRBV11-2; CDR3 protein: ASSFWETQY
J gene: TRBJ2-7; V gene: TRBV6-1; CDR3 protein: ASSEEFRGKQY
J gene: TRBJ1-6; V gene: TRBV29-1; CDR3 protein: SARQGDYEN
J gene: TRBJ1-1; V gene: TRBV25-1; CDR3 protein: ASSESPQHTEAF
J gene: TRBJ2-3; V gene: TRBV24-1; CDR3 protein: ATSDPRLGSTDTQY
J gene: TRBJ2-3; V gene: TRBV12-3/TRBV12-4; CDR3 protein: ASSLPRDPLSTDTQY
J gene: TRBJ1-2; V gene: TRBV12-3/TRBV12-4; CDR3 protein: ASSLGWEGYT
J gene: TRBJ1-2; V gene: TRBV2; CDR3 protein: ASRADSPYGYT
J gene: TRBJ1-2; V gene: TRBV3-1; CDR3 protein: ASSQGGQGGGGYT
J gene: TRBJ2-2; V gene: TRBV5-1; CDR3 protein: ASSELAGANTGELF
J gene: TRBJ1-1; V gene: TRBV4-1; CDR3 protein: ASSPLYREAEAF
J gene: TRBJ2-7; V gene: TRBV20-1; CDR3 protein: SARPSAYEQY
J gene: TRBJ2-3; V gene: TRBV20-1; CDR3 protein: SAWTSSTDTQY
J gene: TRBJ2-7; V gene: TRBV20-1; CDR3 protein: SAAGVDSYEQY
J gene: TRBJ1-2; V gene: TRBV28; CDR3 protein: ASRPPPGYGYT
J gene: TRBJ2-5; V gene: TRBV30; CDR3 protein: AWSVRSGQETQY
J gene: TRBJ1-4; V gene: TRBV2; CDR3 protein: ASSEGRVNEKLF
J gene: TRBJ1-2; V gene: TRBV7-3; CDR3 protein: ASSTTGARDGYT
J gene: TRBJ2-1; V gene: TRBV27; CDR3 protein: ASSWGQGRYNEQF
J gene: TRBJ2-5; V gene: TRBV5-1; CDR3 protein: ASSLWGSQRGETQY
J gene: TRBJ2-7; V gene: TRBV2; CDR3 protein: ASSYSFEQY
J gene: TRBJ2-1; V gene: TRBV9; CDR3 protein: ASSVEQGRVGEQF
J gene: TRBJ2-5; V gene: TRBV6-6; CDR3 protein: ASSYEGTQY
J gene: TRBJ1-1; V gene: TRBV12-5; CDR3 protein: ASGLEEVTEAF
J gene: TRBJ1-6; V gene: TRBV15; CDR3 protein: ATSRDNYNSPLH
J gene: TRBJ2-5; V gene: TRBV12-3/TRBV12-4; CDR3 protein: ASRGTSLETQY
J gene: TRBJ1-2; V gene: TRBV28; CDR3 protein: ASEPQAIPYGYT
J gene: TRBJ2-7; V gene: TRBV7-2; CDR3 protein: ASNRDRAGEQY
J gene: TRBJ2-5; V gene: TRBV6-1; CDR3 protein: ASSPRDRDSHETQY
J gene: TRBJ1-6; V gene: TRBV4-2; CDR3 protein: ASSQDRRDGDRDSPLH
J gene: TRBJ2-1; V gene: TRBV24-1; CDR3 protein: ATGTRGTSGYNEQF
J gene: TRBJ1-1; V gene: TRBV6-2/TRBV6-3; CDR3 protein: ASSYVGTEAF
J gene: TRBJ1-4; V gene: TRBV5-1; CDR3 protein: ASSSGEEKLF
J gene: TRBJ2-3; V gene: TRBV20-1; CDR3 protein: SASSGTSRITDTQY
J gene: TRBJ2-1; V gene: TRBV29-1; CDR3 protein: SVEMRQGSYNEQF
J gene: TRBJ1-1; V gene: TRBV7-9; CDR3 protein: ASSLRQHGVTEAF